This TCR beta chain was sequenced in a study of T cells in Graves' hyperthyroidism and ophthalmopathy. General study results and limits: Blood also contained most expanded thyroid clonotypes above 0.001.

Germline CDR1 reads SGHVS; CDR2 reads FQNEAQ. The CDR3 is 18 amino acids. V was shortened by 9 bases and J by 0 bases, with 26 bases between the two germline ends. A remark on this clonotype: Its antigen is currently unknown.

RNA transcripts gave rise to amplified TCR beta CDR3 regions. Using the HTBI primer set, a first-round RT-PCR was run on the TCR CDR3. TCRdb processed the multiplex PCR reads anew with MiXCR; each CDR3 protein has one entry. This repertoire shows roughly 570,000 distinct CDR3 sequences, about 43% found once; its top ten account for around 20%. The J gene is TRBJ1-1, the V gene TRBV7-8, with D possibly TRBD1 on 5 matching bases. The sequencing sample was made of peripheral blood or thyroid tissue (not recorded which). This clonotype was obtained from an adult woman with Graves' disease, either hyperthyroidism or ophthalmopathy (not recorded which). The chain's CDR3 is CASSIGSAGRSMNTEAFF. In DNA form, the CDR3 reads TGTGCCAGTAGTATAGGCTCGGCAGGGAGGAGTATGAACACTGAAGCTTTCTTT.